A selection of T cell receptor beta chains follows, all from one sample in a study of blood T cell repertoires in COVID-19. Profiling relied on immunoSEQ multiplex PCR, and the TCRdb table lists in-frame clones only, not all of them. This table has some 150,000 clones, around nine tenths appearing once. What was sequenced was peripheral blood. The receptors derive from a woman aged 50 to 60 with active or convalescent COVID-19. Both conserved end residues are part of each CDR3. Each record gives: clone size, V gene, J gene, D gene, CDR3 protein, CDR3 DNA. D genes are given only for firm matches. Clone sizes are given selectively: once, few, many, or a class where the clone is expanded.

NA	TRBV27	TRBJ1-4	NA	CASSLRGSEKLFF	TGTGCCAGCAGTTTACGAGGGAGTGAAAAACTGTTTTTT
NA	TRBV7-9	TRBJ2-6	NA	CASSFDYSGANVLTF	TGTGCCAGCAGTTTTGACTACTCTGGGGCCAACGTCCTGACTTTC
NA	TRBV5-5	TRBJ2-3	TRBD1	CASSYTGGGGLDTQYF	TGTGCCAGCAGCTATACAGGGGGAGGAGGGCTGGATACGCAGTATTTT
once	TRBV5-1	TRBJ2-1	TRBD2	CASSFLAGGTPEQFF	TGCGCCAGCAGCTTTTTAGCGGGGGGCACCCCTGAGCAGTTCTTC
NA	TRBV4-3	TRBJ2-7	TRBD1	CASSDRQGPQYF	TGCGCCAGCAGCGACCGACAGGGTCCGCAGTACTTC
NA	TRBV27	TRBJ2-3	TRBD2	CASRTSWLAGSTDTQYF	TGTGCCAGCAGGACTTCCTGGCTAGCGGGGAGCACAGATACGCAGTATTTT
NA	TRBV11-2	TRBJ2-7	TRBD1	CASSPRQGTSYEQYF	TGTGCCAGCAGCCCTAGACAGGGAACCTCCTACGAGCAGTACTTC
NA	TRBV19	TRBJ2-3	NA	CASSTRSDTQYF	TGTGCCAGTAGTACCCGGTCGGATACGCAGTATTTT
NA	TRBV6-2/TRBV6-3	TRBJ2-7	TRBD1	CASSYGTGSHYEQYF	TGTGCCAGCAGTTACGGGACAGGGTCCCACTACGAGCAGTACTTC
NA	TRBV7-8	TRBJ1-1	NA	CASSLFVTGNTEAFF	TGTGCCAGCAGCCTTTTCGTTACAGGGAACACTGAAGCTTTCTTT
NA	TRBV7-9	TRBJ2-7	TRBD1	CASSRTGGYEQYF	TGTGCCAGCTCGAGGACAGGGGGCTACGAGCAGTACTTC
NA	TRBV27	TRBJ1-2	NA	CASSLYKGTTDYGYTF	TGTGCCAGCAGTTTATACAAGGGGACTACCGACTATGGCTACACCTTC
NA	TRBV4-1	TRBJ2-1	TRBD2	CASSQARAGVTGGDEQFF	TGCGCCAGCAGCCAAGCTCGGGCGGGAGTAACCGGCGGGGATGAGCAGTTCTTC
NA	TRBV2	TRBJ1-3	NA	CASTNGGSGNTIYF	TGTGCCAGCACCAACGGGGGTTCTGGAAACACCATATATTTT
NA	TRBV5-4	TRBJ2-7	NA	CASSLAPQSYEQYF	TGTGCCAGCAGCTTGGCCCCGCAGTCCTACGAGCAGTACTTC
NA	TRBV28	TRBJ2-1	NA	CASSLSDHRGDEQFF	TGTGCCAGCAGTTTATCCGATCACCGCGGCGATGAGCAGTTCTTC
NA	TRBV6-2/TRBV6-3	TRBJ1-1	TRBD1	CASSYHRGTEAFF	TGTGCCAGCAGTTATCACAGGGGCACTGAAGCTTTCTTT
few	TRBV20-1	TRBJ1-2	TRBD1	CSASTGAGYTF	TGCAGTGCCTCGACAGGGGCTGGCTACACCTTC
few	TRBV19	TRBJ1-2	NA	CASSMKGDGYGYTF	TGTGCCAGTAGTATGAAGGGAGACGGGTATGGCTACACCTTC
NA	TRBV4-1	TRBJ1-1	NA	CASSHNMNTEAFF	TGCGCCAGCAGCCATAACATGAACACTGAAGCTTTCTTT
NA	TRBV6-6	TRBJ1-1	NA	CASSYQFNTEAFF	TGTGCCAGCAGTTACCAATTTAACACTGAAGCTTTCTTT
NA	TRBV27	TRBJ1-6	NA	CASSLEVSSYNSPLHF	TGTGCCAGCAGCCTGGAGGTTTCCTCCTATAATTCACCCCTCCACTTT
NA	TRBV7-2	TRBJ1-1	NA	CASSFREKSEAFF	TGTGCCAGCAGCTTTAGGGAGAAAAGTGAAGCTTTCTTT
few	TRBV19	TRBJ1-6	TRBD1	CASSTTGVKNSPLHF	TGTGCCAGTAGTACCACAGGGGTAAAGAATTCACCCCTCCACTTT
NA	TRBV15	TRBJ1-2	TRBD1	CATSRDGQGRGYTF	TGTGCCACCAGCAGAGATGGACAGGGCCGAGGCTACACCTTC
NA	TRBV19	TRBJ1-2	NA	CASTLTAVGQRDPYGYTF	TGTGCCAGTACCCTTACCGCGGTCGGACAGCGAGATCCTTATGGCTACACCTTC
NA	TRBV28	TRBJ1-4	NA	CASTLGGDREKLFF	TGTGCCAGCACCCTCGGAGGGGATCGGGAAAAACTGTTTTTT
NA	TRBV7-3	TRBJ1-1	TRBD1	CASSSEGATEAFF	TGTGCCAGCAGCTCAGAGGGGGCAACTGAAGCTTTCTTT
NA	TRBV10-2	TRBJ1-1	NA	CASTLLGQNTEAFF	TGCGCCAGCACCCTCCTAGGCCAGAACACTGAAGCTTTCTTT
once	TRBV2	TRBJ2-1	TRBD2	CASSASGRAAEQFF	TGTGCCAGCAGTGCTAGCGGGAGGGCCGCTGAGCAGTTCTTC
NA	TRBV11-2	TRBJ2-7	TRBD1	CASSHDRGPFYEQYF	TGTGCCAGCAGCCACGACAGGGGGCCTTTCTACGAGCAGTACTTC
once	TRBV27	TRBJ1-6	NA	CASSLSLPNSPLHF	TGTGCCAGCAGTTTATCCCTACCGAATTCACCCCTCCACTTT
few	TRBV6-5	TRBJ1-1	NA	CASSYLYREGTEAFF	TGTGCCAGCAGCTACCTATACAGGGAAGGCACTGAAGCTTTCTTT
NA	TRBV5-1	TRBJ2-1	NA	CASSIRDRGIAGYNEQFF	TGCGCCAGCAGCATACGAGACAGGGGAATAGCGGGTTACAATGAGCAGTTCTTC
few	TRBV7-8	TRBJ1-5	TRBD1	CASSFDRGDQPQHF	TGTGCCAGCAGCTTTGACAGGGGGGATCAGCCCCAGCATTTT